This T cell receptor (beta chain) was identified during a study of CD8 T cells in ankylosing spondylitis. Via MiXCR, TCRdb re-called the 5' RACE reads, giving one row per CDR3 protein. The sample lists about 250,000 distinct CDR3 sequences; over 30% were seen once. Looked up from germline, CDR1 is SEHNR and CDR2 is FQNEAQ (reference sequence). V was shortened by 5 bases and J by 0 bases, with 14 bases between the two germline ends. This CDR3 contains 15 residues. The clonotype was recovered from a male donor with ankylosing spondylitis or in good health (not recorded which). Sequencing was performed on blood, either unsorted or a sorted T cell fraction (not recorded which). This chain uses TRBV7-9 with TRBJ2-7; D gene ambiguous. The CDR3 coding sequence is TGTGCCAGCAGCCCCCGCCTGGGGAACTCCTACGAGCAGTACTTC. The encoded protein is CASSPRLGNSYEQYF.